These 25 T cell receptor beta chains originate from one sample sequenced in a study of early T cells in non-severe SARS-CoV-2 infection. MiXCR, run by TCRdb on the 5' RACE reads, gives a single entry per CDR3 protein. This sample carries about 50,000 distinct CDR3 sequences, approximately 12% of them seen once, and the ten largest clones take around 2.5%. The source material was whole blood, sampled at baseline. Receptors originate from an adult who was a healthcare worker with PCR-confirmed SARS-CoV-2 infection or an uninfected control (not recorded which).

The chain employs TRBV11-2 and TRBJ1-1; tentatively, D is TRBD1 (6 bases). This CDR3 contains 14 residues. Trimming shortened V by 5 bases and J by 7 bases, and 17 bases separated the two germline ends. Germline V gene data show CDR1 as SGHAT and CDR2 as FQNNGV. The CDR3 protein is CASSPQDSPFEAFF. The CDR3 DNA reads as TGTGCCAGCAGCCCCCAGGACAGTCCATTTGAAGCTTTCTTT.

This clonotype was detected ten times or more. V is TRBV20-1 and J is TRBJ2-5, with 7 bases identical to TRBD2. The CDR3 is 16 residues long. Germline values: CDR1 DFQATT, CDR2 SNEGSKA (reference sequence). The junction had 12 bases not matched to a gene; V was cut back by 0 bases and J by 5 bases. The CDR3 here is CSARDLRELVKETQYF. As DNA, the CDR3 is TGCAGTGCTAGAGATTTGCGGGAGCTCGTAAAGGAGACCCAGTACTTC.

This clonotype was seen at least ten times. The chain is built from TRBV10-1 and TRBJ1-2, with TRBD1 as a possible D gene (6 bases). Per the germline V gene, CDR1 is WNHNN and CDR2 is SYGVQD (reference sequence). The CDR3 consists of 14 residues. Trimming shortened V by 3 bases and J by 4 bases, and 12 bases separated the two germline ends. Written as DNA, the CDR3 is TGCGCCAGCAGTGACGGAGACAGGCCCTATGGCTACACCTTC. This translates into CASSDGDRPYGYTF.

The rearrangement joins TRBV9 to TRBJ2-7; TRBD2 agrees at 12 bases. This CDR3 has 16 residues. Trimming removed 4 bases from V and 3 bases from J; junction bases left unmatched: 8. Germline-derived CDR1 and CDR2 are SGDLS and YYNGEE. In nucleotides, the CDR3 is TGTGCCAGCAGCTCCCGGACTAGCGGGAAACTCTACGAGCAGTACTTC. It specifies CASSSRTSGKLYEQYF.

This clonotype was seen a few times. The rearrangement uses TRBV6-5 and TRBJ1-2, with 7 bases that match TRBD1. This CDR3 region has 17 residues. With 4 bases clipped from V and 6 bases from J, the junction kept 17 bases outside the gene matches. The germline V gene encodes CDR1 MNHEY and CDR2 SVGAGI. CDR3 loop: CASSSIPQGMVLDGYTF. The CDR3 coding sequence is TGTGCCAGCAGTTCTATCCCACAGGGGATGGTTTTGGATGGCTACACCTTC.

This chain uses TRBV28 with TRBJ2-1, with TRBD2 identical over 12 bases. V shed 6 bases, J shed 7 bases, and the junction held 7 bases outside the gene matches. Germline V lookup: CDR1 MDHEN, CDR2 SYDVKM. The CDR3 length is 15 residues. The DNA for the CDR3 is TGTGCCAGCAGCCCACAACTAGCGGGAGGTAATGAGCAGTTCTTC. Its translation is CASSPQLAGGNEQFF.

The chain recombines TRBV7-8 with TRBJ2-7; D may be TRBD1 or TRBD2 (5 bases each). Looked up from germline, CDR1 is SGHVS and CDR2 is FQNEAQ. Trimming left V 5 bases short and J 9 bases short, with 26 bases between. This CDR3 comprises 16 residues. In DNA, the CDR3 is TGTGCCAGCAGCCCCCGGGGCTCGGGGATAATACGAGGGCAGTACTTC. As protein: CASSPRGSGIIRGQYF.

This clonotype was seen many times. The chain links TRBV7-9 to TRBJ2-7, with D tentatively TRBD1 (6 bases). Germline values: CDR1 SEHNR, CDR2 FQNEAQ (reference sequence). Trimming stripped 5 bases from V and 0 bases from J, with 14 bases between. This CDR3 contains 15 residues. The DNA for the CDR3 is TGTGCCAGCAGCCCTGAGACAGGTCTCTCCTACGAGCAGTACTTC. Protein: CASSPETGLSYEQYF. The full variable domain, completed using reference TRBV7-9 and TRBJ2-7, is DTGVSQNPRHKITKRGQNVTFRCDPISEHNRLYWYRQTLGQGPEFLTYFQNEAQLEKSRLLSDRFSAERPKGSFSTLEIQRTEQGDSAMYLCASSPETGLSYEQYFGPGTRLTVT.

The table lists this clonotype with many counts. The chain has TRBV7-6 and TRBJ1-4, with 7 bases matching TRBD1. Looked up from germline, CDR1 is SGHVS and CDR2 is FNYEAQ. This CDR3 region has 16 residues. V dropped 5 bases and J dropped 7; count of bases not matched to a gene: 13. The CDR3 loop reads CASSPRQGAEGEKLFF. CDR3 sequence (DNA): TGTGCCAGCAGCCCGCGACAGGGCGCGGAAGGTGAAAAACTGTTTTTT.

This clonotype has ten or more counts. The rearrangement links TRBV10-2 to TRBJ2-1; 8 bases are a match to TRBD2. Unmatched junction bases numbered 7, after V lost 1 base and J lost 8 bases. Germline lookup yields CDR1 WSHSY and CDR2 SAAADI. The CDR3 contains 15 residues. CDR3 residues: CASSEWQRELYEQFF. CDR3 nucleotide sequence: TGCGCCAGCAGTGAGTGGCAGCGGGAGTTATATGAGCAGTTCTTC.

This clonotype was found a few times. The chain couples TRBV7-2 to TRBJ2-3; weak D call: TRBD2 (7 bases). CDR1 is SGHTA, CDR2 FQGNSA, per germline. The CDR3 is made up of 14 amino acids. Trimming removed 5 bases from V and 4 bases from J, with 13 bases in between. The CDR3 is CASSRGGAADTQYF. The CDR3 region has the DNA TGTGCCAGCAGCCGAGGGGGGGCGGCAGATACGCAGTATTTT. Full variable domain (outside the CDR3, taken from reference TRBV7-2 and TRBJ2-3): GAGVSQSPSNKVTEKGKDVELRCDPISGHTALYWYRQSLGQGLEFLIYFQGNSAPDKSGLPSDRFSAERTGGSVSTLTIQRTQQEDSAVYLCASSRGGAADTQYFGPGTRLTVL.

V is TRBV27 and J is TRBJ2-1, with 8 bases that match TRBD1. Trimming removed 4 bases from V and 12 bases from J; junction bases left unmatched: 8. The CDR3 sequence is 13 residues long. Germline V CDR1 and CDR2: MNHEY, SMNVEV (reference sequence). The CDR3 DNA follows: TGTGCCAGCAGTTCGGACAGGGTGAACAGGCAGTTCTTC. Its protein is CASSSDRVNRQFF.

The genes are TRBV9 and TRBJ2-5; TRBD2 agrees at 12 bases. CDR1 is SGDLS, CDR2 YYNGEE, per germline. This CDR3 is 16 amino acids long. The trim removed 4 bases at V and 5 bases at J, leaving 9 bases unmatched. The CDR3 DNA is TGTGCCAGCAGCTTCCGACTAGCGGGGGATCGGGAGACCCAGTACTTC. Translated: CASSFRLAGDRETQYF.

Only a few counts were recorded for this clonotype. The chain has TRBV5-1 and TRBJ1-5, with a weak D call TRBD1 (5 bases). The CDR3 totals 13 residues. V dropped 5 bases and J dropped 1 base, with 7 bases sitting between them. From germline, CDR1 is SGHRS and CDR2 YFSETQ. The chain's CDR3 is CASRAGSNQPQHF. CDR3 in DNA: TGCGCCAGCAGGGCAGGGAGCAATCAGCCCCAGCATTTT. Using reference TRBV5-1 and TRBJ1-5 for the parts outside the CDR3, the full variable domain is KAGVTQTPRYLIKTRGQQVTLSCSPISGHRSVSWYQQTPGQGLQFLFEYFSETQRNKGNFPGRFSGRQFSNSRSEMNVSTLELGDSALYLCASRAGSNQPQHFGDGTRLSIL.

This clonotype occurred many times. V and J are TRBV4-1 and TRBJ1-2; TRBD1 agrees at 8 bases. The CDR3 runs to 14 residues. The V gene's germline CDR1 is MGHRA and CDR2 YSYEKL. Trimming at V came to 5 bases and at J to 4 bases, leaving 6 bases not matched to a gene. CDR3: CASSSGQGPYGYTF. The DNA of the CDR3 is TGCGCCAGCAGCTCCGGACAGGGCCCCTATGGCTACACCTTC.

The chain joins TRBV10-2 to TRBJ2-7; 10 positions agree with TRBD1. This CDR3 spans 16 amino acids. Germline values: CDR1 WSHSY, CDR2 SAAADI. V was clipped by 0 bases and J by 6 bases; unmatched bases: 8. CDR3 loop: CASSESPGQGTLEQYF. CDR3 coding DNA: TGCGCCAGCAGTGAGTCACCGGGACAGGGGACCCTCGAGCAGTACTTC.

This clonotype counts as medium-sized. The chain is built from TRBV7-6 and TRBJ2-1; TRBD2 matches 9 bases. The V segment lost 0 bases and the J segment 2 bases; nucleotides outside the gene matches: 2. The CDR3 covers 16 residues. CDR1 is SGHVS, CDR2 FNYEAQ, per germline. The CDR3 DNA is TGTGCCAGCAGCTTAGCGCCTAGCGGGACCTACAATGAGCAGTTCTTC. This gives the protein CASSLAPSGTYNEQFF.

This clonotype was detected only a few times. The CDR3 loop is CAPTGPTDTQYF. The CDR3 DNA reads as TGTGCCCCGACAGGCCCCACAGATACGCAGTATTTT. V is TRBV25-1 and J is TRBJ2-3; weak D call: TRBD1 (6 bases). Germline V lookup: CDR1 MGHDK, CDR2 SYGVNS. Trimming pared 11 bases from V and 2 bases from J, leaving 11 bases between. CDR3 length: 12 amino acids.

This clonotype was seen ten or more times. The chain employs TRBV7-2 and TRBJ2-5; TRBD1 might be the D (5 bases). Trimming left V 2 bases short and J 3 bases short, with 16 bases between. CDR1 is SGHTA and CDR2 is FQGNSA in the germline V gene. The CDR3 length is 16 residues. The CDR3 bases are TGTGCCAGCAGCTTACCTCCGGGCCAGGGAAAAGAGACCCAGTACTTC. Translating it yields CASSLPPGQGKETQYF.

DNA for the CDR3: TGTGCCAGCCTAATCCGCGGTAGCGTCTCCTACAATGAGCAGTTCTTC. Its translation: CASLIRGSVSYNEQFF. The chain has TRBV2 and TRBJ2-1, with a weak D call TRBD2 (5 bases). This CDR3 has 16 amino acids. The V and J ends lost 8 bases and 0 bases respectively, with 17 bases between them. The V gene's germline CDR1 is SNHLY and CDR2 FYNNEI.

The rearrangement links TRBV14 to TRBJ2-1, with TRBD2 matching 13 bases. This CDR3 spans 18 amino acids. The junction had 15 bases not matched to a gene; V was cut back by 4 bases and J by 9 bases. The germline V gene has CDR1 SGHDN and CDR2 FVKESK. The chain's CDR3 is CASSPGLAGVLSWGEQFF. Here the CDR3 DNA reads TGTGCCAGCAGCCCCGGACTAGCGGGAGTCCTCTCCTGGGGTGAGCAGTTCTTC.

This clonotype was picked up many times. This rearrangement joins TRBV10-1 to TRBJ1-1; TRBD1 is a possible D gene (5 bases). This CDR3 is 16 amino acids long. V gave up 0 bases and J gave up 5 bases, with 16 bases separating them. Germline loops: CDR1 WNHNN, CDR2 SYGVQD (reference sequence). The CDR3 bases are TGCGCCAGCAGTGAGTCGATCTGGGGCGCGAGGACTGAAGCTTTCTTT. Encoded protein: CASSESIWGARTEAFF.

This clonotype was detected only a few times. This sequence joins TRBV19 and TRBJ2-2; D call uncertain. V dropped 4 bases and J dropped 4 bases, with 4 bases sitting between them. Germline CDR1 is LNHDA and CDR2 is SQIVND (reference sequence). This CDR3 is built from 12 residues. The CDR3 coding sequence is TGTGCCAGTAGTAAAATCACCGGGGAGCTGTTTTTT. This encodes CASSKITGELFF. Variable domain in full (rest from reference TRBV19 and TRBJ2-2): DGGITQSPKYLFRKEGQNVTLSCEQNLNHDAMYWYRQDPGQGLRLIYYSQIVNDFQKGDIAEGYSVSREKKESFPLTVTSAQKNPTAFYLCASSKITGELFFGEGSRLTVL.

This clonotype has more than one count but fewer than ten. J is TRBJ1-1 and V is TRBV7-9; D not certain. The CDR3 totals 12 residues. Looked up from germline, CDR1 is SEHNR and CDR2 is FQNEAQ (reference sequence). The V gene lost 5 bases and the J gene lost 3 bases, with 7 bases spanning the gap. The chain's CDR3 is CASSRQYTEAFF. CDR3 sequence (DNA): TGTGCCAGCAGCCGACAATACACTGAAGCTTTCTTT. The variable domain in full, with the rest retrieved from reference TRBV7-9 and TRBJ1-1, is DTGVSQNPRHKITKRGQNVTFRCDPISEHNRLYWYRQTLGQGPEFLTYFQNEAQLEKSRLLSDRFSAERPKGSFSTLEIQRTEQGDSAMYLCASSRQYTEAFFGQGTRLTVV.

The sample holds a few counts of this clonotype. The chain carries TRBV29-1 and TRBJ2-2; D might be TRBD1 (6 bases). This CDR3 spans 14 amino acids. V lost 6 bases, J lost 5 bases, and 16 bases lay in between. Germline V gene sequence: CDR1 SQVTM, CDR2 ANQGSEA. The CDR3 protein is CSVETGRATGELFF. CDR3 nucleotides: TGCAGCGTCGAGACAGGACGGGCTACCGGGGAGCTGTTTTTT.